Shown below are 14 T cell receptor beta chains from a single sample sequenced in a study of cytomegalovirus exposure and HLA in healthy donors. The study ran its PCR with 60 Vbeta and 13 Jbeta primers. Some clones are missing from TCRdb's copy, which holds only in-frame ones; the method was immunoSEQ multiplex PCR. The listing records 30,000 to 35,000 clones. The specimen was PBMCs. The receptor set was obtained from a woman between 40 and 50 years old in good health and CMV-seropositive.

This chain connects TRBV2 to TRBJ1-5; TRBD1 matches at 8 bases. Trimming at V came to 6 bases and at J to 1 base, leaving 11 bases not matched to a gene. The CDR3 covers 17 residues. CDR1 is SNHLY and CDR2 is FYNNEI in the germline V gene. CDR3 DNA: TGTGCCAGCAGCGACGCCACAGGGGGAGTGAGCAATCAGCCCCAGCATTTT. As protein: CASSDATGGVSNQPQHF.

V is TRBV28 and J is TRBJ2-7; 8 nucleotides line up with TRBD1. The CDR3 totals 17 residues. Trimming cost V 1 base and J 2 bases; bases outside gene matches: 10. Germline-derived CDR1 and CDR2 are MDHEN and SYDVKM. The CDR3 nucleotides are TGTGCCAGCAGTTTATCTGGGACAGGATTAAAAACCTACGAGCAGTACTTC. Protein: CASSLSGTGLKTYEQYF.

The chain links TRBV25-1 to TRBJ2-7; D is unresolved. The CDR3 extends over 11 amino acids. Germline-derived CDR1 and CDR2 are MGHDK and SYGVNS. V dropped 5 bases and J dropped 2 bases, with 4 bases sitting between them. CDR3 sequence reads: CASSPAYEQYF. Here the CDR3 DNA reads TGTGCCAGCAGTCCCGCCTACGAGCAGTACTTC.

This sequence joins TRBV10-3 and TRBJ2-4; 8 bases are a match to TRBD2. Germline CDR1 and CDR2: ENHRY and SYGVKD. The CDR3 runs 14 residues. With 10 bases clipped from V and 6 bases from J, the junction kept 11 bases outside the gene matches. CDR3 amino acids: CATRAGVAVNIQYF. Written as DNA, the CDR3 is TGTGCCACCAGAGCGGGAGTCGCTGTAAACATTCAGTACTTC.

The V call is TRBV30, the J call TRBJ2-2; the D is unclear. The germline CDR1 and CDR2 sequences are GTSNPN and SVGIG (reference sequence). V was pared by 2 bases and J by 4 bases, with 14 bases between. This CDR3 has 15 amino acids. The CDR3 spells CAWSRVPGRTGELFF. The CDR3 region has the DNA TGTGCCTGGAGTCGAGTCCCGGGTCGCACCGGGGAGCTGTTTTTT.

The V gene is TRBV19, the J gene TRBJ2-5; 7 bases fit TRBD2. The CDR3 is made up of 13 amino acids. V lost 4 bases to trimming and J lost 4 bases; unmatched junction nucleotides: 3. The germline CDR1 and CDR2 sequences are LNHDA and SQIVND (reference sequence). CDR3 sequence: CASSTGTTETQYF. For the CDR3, the DNA is TGTGCCAGTAGTACCGGGACTACAGAGACCCAGTACTTC.

This rearrangement joins TRBV7-2 to TRBJ1-5, with D possibly TRBD1 on 5 matching bases. The CDR3 length is 16 residues. Per germline, CDR1 SGHTA and CDR2 FQGNSA. Trimming left V 1 base short and J 2 bases short, with 12 bases between. The CDR3 loop reads CASSLGGAPGNQPQHF. For the CDR3, the DNA is TGTGCCAGCAGCTTAGGTGGGGCGCCGGGCAATCAGCCCCAGCATTTT.

CDR3 residues: CASSLTSGRILSYEQYF. The CDR3, as DNA: TGTGCCAGCAGTCTGACTAGCGGGAGGATACTCTCCTACGAGCAGTACTTC. The genes are TRBV28 and TRBJ2-7; 13 bases are a match to TRBD2. This CDR3 comprises 17 residues. V trimming: 5 bases; J trimming: 0 bases; junction bases outside the gene matches: 7. From germline, CDR1 is MDHEN and CDR2 SYDVKM.

This chain joins TRBV5-6 and TRBJ1-5; D not certain. The CDR3 loop spans 12 amino acids. Trimming left V 3 bases short and J 6 bases short, with 7 bases between. CDR1 and CDR2 from the germline V gene are SGHDT and YYEEEE. The CDR3 DNA reads as TGTGCCAGCAGCTACGCCAGTCAGCCCCAGCATTTT. It is translated as CASSYASQPQHF.

The chain has TRBV9 and TRBJ1-1; the match to TRBD1 covers 8 bases. With V trimmed by 4 bases and J by 5 bases, 4 bases remained unmatched. Germline V lookup: CDR1 SGDLS, CDR2 YYNGEE. This CDR3 contains 13 residues. DNA for the CDR3: TGTGCCAGCAGCCTAACAGGGGGTACTGAAGCTTTCTTT. It is translated as CASSLTGGTEAFF.

V usage is TRBV6-5 and J usage is TRBJ1-4, with D possibly TRBD1 on 6 matching bases. V lost 6 bases and J 4 bases, leaving 15 bases between the germline ends. The germline V gene has CDR1 MNHEY and CDR2 SVGAGI. This CDR3 is 15 amino acids long. Written as DNA, the CDR3 is TGTGCCAGCAGCCACAGACAGGCCTATAATGAAAAACTGTTTTTT. Encoded protein: CASSHRQAYNEKLFF.

As to this clone: The same CDR3 arises from other DNA sequences in this sample as well. The chain employs TRBV7-8 and TRBJ2-6; D uncertain. The CDR3 covers 15 residues. The germline CDR1 and CDR2 sequences are SGHVS and FQNEAQ. Trimming pared 4 bases from V and 4 bases from J, leaving 11 bases between. CDR3 DNA sequence: TGTGCCAGCAGCTCTTACAGATCCGGGGCCAACGTCCTGACTTTC. It yields the protein CASSSYRSGANVLTF.

The chain employs TRBV19 and TRBJ2-7, with TRBD2 matching 9 bases. This CDR3 is 16 amino acids long. Germline-derived CDR1 and CDR2 are LNHDA and SQIVND (reference sequence). The ends lost 4 bases at V and 0 bases at J; junction bases unmatched: 7. For the CDR3, the DNA is TGTGCCAGTAGTAGTCGGAGCGGGAGGAACTCCTACGAGCAGTACTTC. It codes for CASSSRSGRNSYEQYF.

J is TRBJ1-1 and V is TRBV30; D gene ambiguous. The V gene lost 0 bases and the J gene lost 7 bases, with 12 bases spanning the gap. CDR1 is GTSNPN and CDR2 is SVGIG in the germline V gene (reference sequence). The CDR3 runs to 13 residues. DNA of the CDR3: TGTGCCTGGAGTGTATCGGAGGGCCTTGAAGCTTTCTTT. Protein product: CAWSVSEGLEAFF.